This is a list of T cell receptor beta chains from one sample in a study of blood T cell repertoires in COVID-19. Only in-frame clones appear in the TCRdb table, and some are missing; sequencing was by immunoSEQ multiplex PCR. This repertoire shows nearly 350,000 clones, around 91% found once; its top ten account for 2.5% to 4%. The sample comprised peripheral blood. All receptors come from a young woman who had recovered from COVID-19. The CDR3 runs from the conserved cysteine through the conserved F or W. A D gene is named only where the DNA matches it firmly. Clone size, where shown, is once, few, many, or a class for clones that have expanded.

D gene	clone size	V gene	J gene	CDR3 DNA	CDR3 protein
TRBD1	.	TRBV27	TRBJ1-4	TGTGCCAGCAGTCCGAGTCCGGGACAGGGCCTCCCTAATGAAAAACTGTTTTTT	CASSPSPGQGLPNEKLFF
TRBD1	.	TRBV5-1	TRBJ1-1	TGCGCCAGCAGCTCCCCAGCAGGGGGGCCCCACACTGAAGCTTTCTTT	CASSSPAGGPHTEAFF
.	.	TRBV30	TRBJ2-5	TGTGCCTGGAGTGTACAACTACGACCCCAAGAGACCCAGTACTTC	CAWSVQLRPQETQYF
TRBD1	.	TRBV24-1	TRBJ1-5	TGTGCCACCAGTGCGACAGGGAGGTCCCAGCCCCAGCATTTT	CATSATGRSQPQHF
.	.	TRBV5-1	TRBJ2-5	TGCGCCAGCACCCCGGGAGAGACCCAGTACTTC	CASTPGETQYF
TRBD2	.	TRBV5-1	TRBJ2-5	TGCGCCAGCGCCGGTATGGGAGGGGAGACCCAGTACTTC	CASAGMGGETQYF
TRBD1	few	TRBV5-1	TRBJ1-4	TGCGCCAGCAGGGGGACAGATAATGAAAAACTGTTTTTT	CASRGTDNEKLFF
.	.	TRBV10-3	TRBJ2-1	TGTGCCATCAGTGATCGCAGGGGATCCTACAATGAGCAGTTCTTC	CAISDRRGSYNEQFF
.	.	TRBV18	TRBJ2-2	TGTGCCAGCTCAACCTCGACTAGCGGGGAGCTGTTTTTT	CASSTSTSGELFF
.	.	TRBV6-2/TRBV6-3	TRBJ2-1	TGTGCCAGCAGTTACTCCGGCGGGATGACTTATGAGCAGTTCTTC	CASSYSGGMTYEQFF
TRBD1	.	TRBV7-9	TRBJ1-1	TGTGCCAGCAGCAAAGAGACAGGGGGCTTCACTGAAGCTTTCTTT	CASSKETGGFTEAFF
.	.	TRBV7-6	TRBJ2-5	TGTGCCAGCAGCTTAGCGGTGCAGGGCACCGCACTAATGGAGACCCAGTACTTC	CASSLAVQGTALMETQYF
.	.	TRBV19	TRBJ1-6	TGTGCCAGTAGTATATCAAACAGTTATAATTCACCCCTCCACTTT	CASSISNSYNSPLHF
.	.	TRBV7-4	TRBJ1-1	TGTGCCAGCAGACAAAAACAGGGACCGGGAAGAACTGAAGCTTTCTTT	CASRQKQGPGRTEAFF
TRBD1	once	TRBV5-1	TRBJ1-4	TGCGCCAGCAGCTTAACAGGGGCGGAAGGTGAAAAACTGTTTTTT	CASSLTGAEGEKLFF
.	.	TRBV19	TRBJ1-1	TGTGCCAGTAGTATAGGCCTGACAGAGATGAACACTGAAGCTTTCTTT	CASSIGLTEMNTEAFF
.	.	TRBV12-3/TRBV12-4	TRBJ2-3	TGTGCCAGCAGTCCCGCCAGTACAGCTACGCAGTATTTT	CASSPASTATQYF
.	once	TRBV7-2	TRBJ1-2	TGTGCCAGCAGCTTAGAAGGGGCCTATGGCTACACCTTC	CASSLEGAYGYTF
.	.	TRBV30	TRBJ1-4	TGTGCCTGGAGTACAGGGATTAATGAAAAACTGTTTTTT	CAWSTGINEKLFF
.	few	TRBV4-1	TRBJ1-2	TGCGCCAGCAGCCAAGAGGCTGGCGGCTACACCTTC	CASSQEAGGYTF
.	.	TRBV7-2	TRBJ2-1	TGTGCCAGCAGCTTGGCGGTAAGCTCCTACAATGAGCAGTTCTTC	CASSLAVSSYNEQFF
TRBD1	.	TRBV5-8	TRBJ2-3	TGTGCCAGCAGCCTACGGCCAGGGGGAAGCAGCACAGATACGCAGTATTTT	CASSLRPGGSSTDTQYF
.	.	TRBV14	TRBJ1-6	TGTGCCAGCAGCCATAGGGGCCTGAGCTCCTATAATTCACCCCTCCACTTT	CASSHRGLSSYNSPLHF
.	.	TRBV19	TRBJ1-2	TGTGCCAGTAGTATAGATTGGTCCGGGGATGGCTACACCTTC	CASSIDWSGDGYTF
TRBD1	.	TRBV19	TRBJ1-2	TGTGCCAGTAGCCAGACAGGGGTTTTTAGCTATGGCTACACCTTC	CASSQTGVFSYGYTF
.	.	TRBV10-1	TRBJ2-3	TGCGCCAGCAGTAGGCGCGGCCAGAGCACAGATACGCAGTATTTT	CASSRRGQSTDTQYF
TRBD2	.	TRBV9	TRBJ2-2	TGTGCCAGCAGCATCCTAGCGGGAGGGAACACCGGGGAGCTGTTTTTT	CASSILAGGNTGELFF
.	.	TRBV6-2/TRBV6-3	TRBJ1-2	TGTGCCAGCAGTCCCCGGACCGGCGGAGGGGGCTACACCTTC	CASSPRTGGGGYTF
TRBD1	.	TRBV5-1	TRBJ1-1	TGCGCCAGCAGGGAGACAGGGCTCATGAACACTGAAGCTTTCTTT	CASRETGLMNTEAFF
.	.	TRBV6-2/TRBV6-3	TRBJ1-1	TGTGCCAGCAGTTACGTTTCCGGGTGGGACACTGAAGCTTTCTTT	CASSYVSGWDTEAFF
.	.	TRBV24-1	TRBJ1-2	TGTGCCACCAGTGATCCCCGCAGGGCTAACTATGGCTACACCTTC	CATSDPRRANYGYTF
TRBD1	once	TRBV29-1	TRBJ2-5	TGCAGCGTTGACGCTGCCGGGACAGAAGAGACCCAGTACTTC	CSVDAAGTEETQYF
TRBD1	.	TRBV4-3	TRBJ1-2	TGCGCCAGCAGCCAACCCGGGACAGGGGCCGGGGGCTACACCTTC	CASSQPGTGAGGYTF
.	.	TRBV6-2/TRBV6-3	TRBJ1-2	TGTGCCAGCAGTTACCGCGTGCAGGCCTTCTATGGCTACACCTTC	CASSYRVQAFYGYTF
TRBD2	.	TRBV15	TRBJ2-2	TGTGCCACCAGCAGAGGCCGACTAGCGGGGGGCACCGGGGAGCTGTTTTTT	CATSRGRLAGGTGELFF
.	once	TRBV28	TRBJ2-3	TGTGCCAGCAGTTCTCACCGGGGAGATACGCAGTATTTT	CASSSHRGDTQYF
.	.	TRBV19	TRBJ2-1	TGTGCCAGTAGTAAACGGGATTTTATGAACAATGAGCAGTTCTTC	CASSKRDFMNNEQFF
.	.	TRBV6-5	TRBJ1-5	TGTGCCAGCAGTTACGCCCCGGACTTCCATCAGCCCCAGCATTTT	CASSYAPDFHQPQHF
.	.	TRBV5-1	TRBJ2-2	TGCGCCAGCAGCCCGCGGGCGTATGATACCGGGGAGCTGTTTTTT	CASSPRAYDTGELFF
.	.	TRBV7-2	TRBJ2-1	TGTGCCAGCAGCTTATTGGGACTGGGGAACAATGAGCAGTTCTTC	CASSLLGLGNNEQFF
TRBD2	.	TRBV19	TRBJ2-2	TGTGCCAGTAGTATCTCCCTCGGGACTAGCGGCAACACCGGGGAGCTGTTTTTT	CASSISLGTSGNTGELFF
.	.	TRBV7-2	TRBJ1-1	TGTGCCAGCAGCTTCAGGGGTTCCATGAACACTGAAGCTTTCTTT	CASSFRGSMNTEAFF
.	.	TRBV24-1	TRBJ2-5	TGTGCCACCAGGGACAGTCGGAGGGAGACCCAGTACTTC	CATRDSRRETQYF
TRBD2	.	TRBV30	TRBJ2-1	TGTGCCTGGAGTGGGGCGGGAGGGACCTACAATGAGCAGTTCTTC	CAWSGAGGTYNEQFF
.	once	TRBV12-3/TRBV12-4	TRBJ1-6	TGTGCCAGCAGCCGCTACAGGGATTCACCCCTCCACTTT	CASSRYRDSPLHF
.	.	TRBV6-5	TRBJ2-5	TGTGCCAGCACCCGCGGTGTGGGTCGGGAGACCCAGTACTTC	CASTRGVGRETQYF
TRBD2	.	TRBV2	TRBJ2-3	TGTGCCAGCGTGGGTGGGACTAGGTCTACGAGAGGGCAGTATTTT	CASVGGTRSTRGQYF
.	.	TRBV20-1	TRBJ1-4	TGCAGTGCTAGACAGGGTGAAAAACTGTTTTTT	CSARQGEKLFF
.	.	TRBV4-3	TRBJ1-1	TGCGCCAGCAGCCAAGATAGAGATCCTGAAGCTTTCTTT	CASSQDRDPEAFF
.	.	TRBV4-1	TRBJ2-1	TGCGCCAGCAGCCAAGTAACCCAGGATGAGCAGTTCTTC	CASSQVTQDEQFF